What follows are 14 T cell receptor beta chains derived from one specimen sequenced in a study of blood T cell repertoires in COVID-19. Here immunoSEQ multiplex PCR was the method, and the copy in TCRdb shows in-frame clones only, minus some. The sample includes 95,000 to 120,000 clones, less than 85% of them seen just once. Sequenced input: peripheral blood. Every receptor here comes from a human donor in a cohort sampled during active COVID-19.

CDR3 sequence reads: CASRDRAGQPQHF. DNA for the CDR3: TGTGCCAGTCGGGACAGGGCGGGCCAGCCCCAGCATTTT. The chain uses TRBV19 and TRBJ1-5; 9 bases line up with TRBD1. Trimming cost V 8 bases and J 7 bases; bases outside gene matches: 6. From germline, CDR1 is LNHDA and CDR2 SQIVND (reference sequence). The CDR3 is 13 amino acids.

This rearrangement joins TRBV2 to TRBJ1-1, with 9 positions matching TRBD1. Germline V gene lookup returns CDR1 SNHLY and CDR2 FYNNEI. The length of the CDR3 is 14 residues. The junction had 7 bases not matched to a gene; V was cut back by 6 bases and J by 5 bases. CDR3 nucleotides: TGTGCCAGCAGAACACAGGGGGCGGATACTGAAGCTTTCTTT. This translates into CASRTQGADTEAFF.

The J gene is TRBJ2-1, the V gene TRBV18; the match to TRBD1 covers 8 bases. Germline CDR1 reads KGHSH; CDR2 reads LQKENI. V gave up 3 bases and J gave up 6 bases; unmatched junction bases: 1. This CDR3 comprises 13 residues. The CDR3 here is CASSPGQANEQFF. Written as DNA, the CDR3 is TGTGCCAGCTCACCGGGACAGGCCAATGAGCAGTTCTTC.

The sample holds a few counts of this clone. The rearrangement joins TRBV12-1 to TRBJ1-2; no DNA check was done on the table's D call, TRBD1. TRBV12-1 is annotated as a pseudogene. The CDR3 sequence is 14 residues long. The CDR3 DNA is TGTGCCAGCAGCTTTGCGTGCAGGGACTATGGCTACACCTTC. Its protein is CASSFACRDYGYTF.

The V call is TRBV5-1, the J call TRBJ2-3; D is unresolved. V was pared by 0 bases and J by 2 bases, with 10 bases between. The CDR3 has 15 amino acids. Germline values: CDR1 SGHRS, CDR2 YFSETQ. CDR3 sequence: CASSLEGGDTDTQYF. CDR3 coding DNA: TGCGCCAGCAGCTTGGAAGGCGGAGACACAGATACGCAGTATTTT.

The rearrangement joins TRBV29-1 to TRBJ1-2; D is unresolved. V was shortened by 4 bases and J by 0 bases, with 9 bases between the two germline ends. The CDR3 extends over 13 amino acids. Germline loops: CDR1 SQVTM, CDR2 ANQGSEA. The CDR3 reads CSVALPANYGYTF. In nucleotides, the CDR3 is TGCAGCGTTGCCCTCCCAGCTAACTATGGCTACACCTTC.

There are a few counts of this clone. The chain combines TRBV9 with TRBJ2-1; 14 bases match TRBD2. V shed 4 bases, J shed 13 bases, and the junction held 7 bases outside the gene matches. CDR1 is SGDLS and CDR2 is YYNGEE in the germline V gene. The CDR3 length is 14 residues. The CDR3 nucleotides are TGTGCCAGCAGCACCGGGACTAGCGGGGGATCCCAGTTCTTC. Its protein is CASSTGTSGGSQFF.

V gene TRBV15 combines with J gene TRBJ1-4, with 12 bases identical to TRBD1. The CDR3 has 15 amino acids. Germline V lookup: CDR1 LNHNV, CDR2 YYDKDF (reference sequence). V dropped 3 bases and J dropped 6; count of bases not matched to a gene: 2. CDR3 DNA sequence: TGTGCCACCAGCAGTGGGACAGGGGGCCATGAAAAACTGTTTTTT. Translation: CATSSGTGGHEKLFF.

CDR3 DNA sequence: TGCGCCAGCAGCCACGGACAGGGGTTCAGGGACGAGCAGTACTTC. As protein: CASSHGQGFRDEQYF. The genes are TRBV4-3 and TRBJ2-7, with TRBD1 matching 9 bases. J was trimmed by 5 bases and V by 3 bases; bases with no gene match: 8. The CDR3 runs 15 residues. Germline CDR1 is LGHNA and CDR2 is YSLEER.

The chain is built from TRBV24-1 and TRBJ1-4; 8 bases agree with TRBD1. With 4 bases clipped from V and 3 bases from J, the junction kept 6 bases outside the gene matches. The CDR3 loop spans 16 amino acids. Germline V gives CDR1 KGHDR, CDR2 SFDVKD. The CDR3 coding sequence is TGTGCCACCAGTGACCCAAACAGGGGGTCTAATGAAAAACTGTTTTTT. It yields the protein CATSDPNRGSNEKLFF.

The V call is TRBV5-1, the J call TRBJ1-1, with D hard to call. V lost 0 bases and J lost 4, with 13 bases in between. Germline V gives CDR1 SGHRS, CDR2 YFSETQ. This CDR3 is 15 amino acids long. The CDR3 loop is CASSLAEGRGTEAFF. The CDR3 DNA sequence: TGCGCCAGCAGCTTGGCCGAGGGCAGAGGCACTGAAGCTTTCTTT.

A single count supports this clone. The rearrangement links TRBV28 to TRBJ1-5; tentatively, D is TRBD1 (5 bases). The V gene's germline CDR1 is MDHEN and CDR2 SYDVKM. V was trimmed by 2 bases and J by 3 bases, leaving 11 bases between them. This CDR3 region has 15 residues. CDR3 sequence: CASSLDGGNNQPQHF. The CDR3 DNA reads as TGTGCCAGCAGTTTAGATGGGGGGAACAATCAGCCCCAGCATTTT.

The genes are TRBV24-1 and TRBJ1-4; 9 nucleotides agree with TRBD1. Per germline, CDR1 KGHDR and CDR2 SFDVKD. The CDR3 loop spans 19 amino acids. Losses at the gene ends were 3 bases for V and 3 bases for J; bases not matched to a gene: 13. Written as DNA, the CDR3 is TGTGCCACCAGTGATAGAATCCGGGACAGGGAAGGGGCTAATGAAAAACTGTTTTTT. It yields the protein CATSDRIRDREGANEKLFF.

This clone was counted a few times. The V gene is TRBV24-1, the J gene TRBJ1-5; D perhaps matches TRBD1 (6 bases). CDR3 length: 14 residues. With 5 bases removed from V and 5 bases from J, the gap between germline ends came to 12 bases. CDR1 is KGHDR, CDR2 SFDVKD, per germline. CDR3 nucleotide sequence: TGTGCCACCAGTGGGGCAGGGGCTGATCAGCCCCAGCATTTT. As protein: CATSGAGADQPQHF.